This TCR beta chain was obtained from a study of Ad26.COV2.S vaccination and SARS-CoV-2 variants. Across the whole study: Trial arm assignment for the donor was COV1001 Ad26.COV2.S. Once or twice, 56 days apart, Ad26.COV2.S was delivered intramuscularly. Findings and caveats of the study: Analyses that measured TCR breadth and depth may have underestimated total T cell responses. Placebo recipients showed lower spike-specific TCR breadth than vaccinees.

With respect to this clone: What it binds is not known.

Assay: immunoSEQ multiplex PCR; the TCRdb copy retains only in-frame clones and omits some. The sample carries approximately 410,000 clones, about 90% recorded once. The CDR3 has 14 residues. Unmatched junction bases numbered 12, after V lost 3 bases and J lost 11 bases. The germline CDR1 and CDR2 sequences are MDHEN and SYDVKM. The treatment here: roughly 20 received Ad26.COV2.S at low or high dose, single or two shots; roughly five received placebo; per-sample allocation not given. It was on day 63 after the first vaccine or placebo injection that samples were taken. The sequence was collected from a person between 18 and 65 years old who received the Ad26.COV2.S COVID-19 vaccine or a placebo. Sequenced material: peripheral blood, taken in a trial of Ad26.COV2.S vaccine versus placebo. The chain employs TRBV28 and TRBJ1-1; 7 nucleotides match TRBD1. CDR3 coding DNA: TGTGCCAGCAGTTTCCATCTCGACAGGGTTGATGCTTTCTTT. It yields the protein CASSFHLDRVDAFF.